A single sample is the source of the 27 T cell receptor beta chains below, sequenced in a study of blood T cell repertoires in COVID-19 (dated by TCRdb to about 2020). Receptor libraries were prepared by the immunoSEQ multiplex PCR assay. TCRdb obtained this table from immuneACCESS and retained in-frame rearrangements with V and J assigned. These tables miss some clones; where compared with another copy, unresolved V genes account for less than half of the shortfall, and the remainder is unexplained. In this sample the table shows 250,000 to 350,000 clones, about 89% of which occur a single time. 0.7% to 0.9% of the sample is held by the ten biggest clonotypes. The sequenced sample was peripheral blood. The receptors originated from a man in his thirties or forties with acute or convalescent COVID-19.

This rearrangement joins TRBV6-5 to TRBJ2-2; D might be TRBD1 (6 bases). This CDR3 comprises 14 residues. Germline CDR1 and CDR2: MNHEY and SVGAGI. The germline V and J ends were trimmed by 6 bases and 4 bases, with 12 bases remaining between them. This CDR3 is CASSPGQITGELFF. The CDR3 coding sequence is TGTGCCAGCAGCCCCGGACAGATCACCGGGGAGCTGTTTTTT.

This clone has a handful of counts. The chain recombines TRBV5-6 with TRBJ1-2; possibly TRBD1 for D (5 bases). Germline V gives CDR1 SGHDT, CDR2 YYEEEE. Trimming pared 5 bases from V and 4 bases from J, leaving 18 bases between. The CDR3 is 15 amino acids. Written as DNA, the CDR3 is TGTGCCAGCAGTGCGGGGGTCTACCCCCTCTATGGCTACACCTTC. Translated: CASSAGVYPLYGYTF.

The chain joins TRBV18 to TRBJ2-1, with D unresolved. The CDR3 runs 12 residues. The germline V gene encodes CDR1 KGHSH and CDR2 LQKENI. The V end was cut by 3 bases, the J end by 7 bases, with 7 bases between. CDR3 protein: CASSPSWNEQFF. The CDR3 DNA follows: TGTGCCAGCTCACCGAGTTGGAATGAGCAGTTCTTC.

This clone was counted only a few times. This chain uses TRBV2 with TRBJ1-1, with a tentative D call TRBD1 (6 bases). V was trimmed by 5 bases and J by 5 bases, leaving 15 bases between them. Germline CDR1 reads SNHLY; CDR2 reads FYNNEI. The CDR3 is made up of 14 amino acids. CDR3 in DNA: TGTGCCAGCAGTACAGGGCAATCGGGTACTGAAGCTTTCTTT. Residues: CASSTGQSGTEAFF.

The chain is built from TRBV28 and TRBJ1-2; D not certain. This CDR3 region has 12 residues. The ends were cut back, 5 bases at V and 14 bases at J, with 18 bases in the middle. From germline, CDR1 is MDHEN and CDR2 SYDVKM. The CDR3 loop reads CASSLPAASGTF. The CDR3 DNA is TGTGCCAGCAGTCTCCCTGCGGCCTCGGGGACCTTC.

Of note for this clone: Because the CDR3 is missing its conserved closing phenylalanine or tryptophan, this is likely a read error. Because the CDR3's place on the DNA is in doubt, the DNA is left out and the CDR3 is given as listed by TCRdb. The chain joins TRBV20-1 to TRBJ2-3; the table's TRBD2 call for D was not verified on the DNA. CDR1 and CDR2 from the germline V gene are DFQATT and SNEGSKA (reference sequence). A total of 9 residues make up the CDR3, ends included. CDR3 sequence: CSASPGGYP.

The chain is built from TRBV9 and TRBJ2-1, with D unresolved. CDR1 is SGDLS, CDR2 YYNGEE, per germline. Deletions cut 4 bases from V and 10 bases from J, with 15 bases between. CDR3 length: 13 amino acids. CDR3 DNA: TGTGCCAGCAGCCGTCTTCTGACTGGAGAGCAGTTCTTC. Its translation: CASSRLLTGEQFF.

The genes are TRBV6-5 and TRBJ1-1; D is uncertain. CDR3 length: 11 amino acids. Germline CDR1 is MNHEY and CDR2 is SVGAGI. V lost 8 bases, J lost 11 bases, and 15 bases lay in between. In nucleotides, the CDR3 is TGTGCCAGCCCAGAAAAAGGAGGGGCTTTCTTT. Amino acids: CASPEKGGAFF.

The chain joins TRBV25-1 to TRBJ2-3; unclear D gene. The CDR3 length is 14 residues. Looked up from germline, CDR1 is MGHDK and CDR2 is SYGVNS. Trimming left V 2 bases short and J 5 bases short, with 11 bases between. CDR3 coding DNA: TGTGCCAGCAGTGAACGTCCGGCAGGAGATACGCAGTATTTT. As protein: CASSERPAGDTQYF.

This clone has a single count. The gene calls are TRBV30 and TRBJ2-7, with unresolved D. Trimming left V 0 bases short and J 3 bases short, with 6 bases between. The CDR3 loop spans 12 amino acids. The V gene's germline CDR1 is GTSNPN and CDR2 SVGIG (reference sequence). The CDR3 DNA reads TGTGCCTGGAGTGTACCCGGCTACGAGCAGTACTTC. This encodes CAWSVPGYEQYF.

The chain employs TRBV4-1 and TRBJ2-5; D not certain. The germline gives CDR1 MGHRA, CDR2 YSYEKL. V dropped 1 base and J dropped 0 bases, with 9 bases sitting between them. The CDR3 is 15 residues long. This CDR3 reads CASSQGGNYQETQYF. The CDR3 coding sequence is TGCGCCAGCAGCCAAGGTGGTAACTACCAAGAGACCCAGTACTTC.

V gene TRBV19 combines with J gene TRBJ1-1; D is uncertain. There are 14 residues in the CDR3. V was clipped by 1 base and J by 0 bases, with 6 bases between them. From germline, CDR1 is LNHDA and CDR2 SQIVND (reference sequence). For the CDR3, the DNA is TGTGCCAGTAGTATAGGACTTATGAACACTGAAGCTTTCTTT. It specifies CASSIGLMNTEAFF.

The rearrangement joins TRBV28 to TRBJ2-4; 7 bases match TRBD2. V trimming: 7 bases; J trimming: 0 bases; junction bases outside the gene matches: 3. CDR1 and CDR2 (germline): MDHEN, SYDVKM. CDR3 length: 14 amino acids. The CDR3 region has the DNA TGTGCCAGCAATCCGGGAGGAGCCAAAAACATTCAGTACTTC. It is translated as CASNPGGAKNIQYF. Drawing the rest from reference TRBV28 and TRBJ2-4, the complete variable domain is DVKVTQSSRYLVKRTGEKVFLECVQDMDHENMFWYRQDPGLGLRLIYFSYDVKMKEKGDIPEGYSVSREKKERFSLILESASTNQTSMYLCASNPGGAKNIQYFGAGTRLSVL.

The chain links TRBV5-1 to TRBJ2-4; 10 bases line up with TRBD2. This CDR3 spans 15 amino acids. V trimming: 2 bases; J trimming: 8 bases; junction bases outside the gene matches: 7. Germline CDR1 is SGHRS and CDR2 is YFSETQ. This CDR3 is CASSLSGRAGDIQYF. The CDR3 DNA sequence: TGCGCCAGCAGCTTAAGCGGGAGGGCCGGAGACATTCAGTACTTC.

This sequence joins TRBV18 and TRBJ1-5; D is unresolved. V gave up 6 bases and J gave up 4 bases, with 16 bases separating them. This CDR3 spans 15 amino acids. CDR1 and CDR2 from the germline V gene are KGHSH and LQKENI. The CDR3 spells CASSRDHGLNQPQHF. The DNA for the CDR3 is TGTGCCAGCTCCCGGGATCATGGGCTGAATCAGCCCCAGCATTTT.

Regarding this clone: This sample includes further DNA sequences coding for the same CDR3. The chain links TRBV30 to TRBJ1-5, with D possibly TRBD1 on 6 matching bases. Germline V gene data show CDR1 as GTSNPN and CDR2 as SVGIG (reference sequence). The V and J ends lost 0 bases and 7 bases respectively, with 10 bases between them. The CDR3 covers 13 residues. The CDR3 here is CAWSVRGGQPQHF. DNA of the CDR3: TGTGCCTGGAGTGTACGCGGGGGCCAGCCCCAGCATTTT.

This clone was observed a few times. The V and J genes are TRBV3-1 (or the pseudogene TRBV3-2) and TRBJ1-6; TRBD1 might be the D (5 bases). Germline V gene data show CDR1 as LGHDT and CDR2 as YNNKEL (reference sequence). V lost 1 base to trimming and J lost 6 bases, with 19 bases between them. There are 18 residues in the CDR3. The CDR3 here is CASSQGRQTLAINSPLHF. In DNA, the CDR3 is TGTGCCAGCAGCCAAGGTAGACAGACTCTCGCTATTAATTCACCCCTCCACTTT.

The chain recombines TRBV19 with TRBJ1-5; 9 bases match TRBD1. The germline CDR1 and CDR2 sequences are LNHDA and SQIVND (reference sequence). V gave up 5 bases and J gave up 2 bases; unmatched junction bases: 7. This CDR3 region has 16 residues. This CDR3 is CASSAWTGAGNQPQHF. CDR3 coding DNA: TGTGCCAGTAGTGCATGGACAGGGGCCGGCAATCAGCCCCAGCATTTT.

The chain uses TRBV4-1 and TRBJ1-5; the D is unclear. CDR3 size: 12 residues. The germline CDR1 and CDR2 sequences are MGHRA and YSYEKL. V was clipped by 4 bases and J by 9 bases, with 10 bases between them. In nucleotides, the CDR3 is TGCGCCAGCAGCCCCGAGCTCGGGCCCCAGCATTTT. Its protein product is CASSPELGPQHF.

This clone occurred once. Its ends do not fully match the called genes, so a read error is possible. The gene calls are TRBV28 and TRBJ1-6; 7 nucleotides align to TRBD1. CDR1 is MDHEN, CDR2 SYDVKM, per germline. CDR3 length: 18 residues. The CDR3: CAGSAGTERPWVDSPLHF. In DNA form, the CDR3 reads TGTGCCGGCAGTGCCGGGACAGAACGCCCCTGGGTGGATTCACCCCTCCACTTT.

The genes are TRBV28 and TRBJ1-5; D not resolved. The CDR3 runs 13 residues. Looked up from germline, CDR1 is MDHEN and CDR2 is SYDVKM. Between the trimmed V and J ends, which lost 6 bases and 11 bases, there was a span of 17 bases. This chain's CDR3 is CASRPLVERAQHF. CDR3 in DNA: TGTGCCAGCAGGCCCCTAGTAGAGCGGGCCCAGCATTTT.

The chain carries TRBV7-8 and TRBJ2-3, with 8 bases matching TRBD2. The CDR3 totals 18 residues. V was clipped by 2 bases and J by 0 bases; unmatched bases: 10. Germline loops: CDR1 SGHVS, CDR2 FQNEAQ. The DNA of the CDR3 is TGTGCCAGCAGCTTACGAAGGTTAAGGACTAGCAGCACAGATACGCAGTATTTT. Protein: CASSLRRLRTSSTDTQYF.

On this clone: The sample has other DNA sequences that encode this CDR3 too. The chain combines TRBV5-1 with TRBJ2-2, with a possible D match to TRBD2 (6 bases). Trimming removed 0 bases from V and 6 bases from J, with 15 bases in between. The CDR3 extends over 16 amino acids. From germline, CDR1 is SGHRS and CDR2 YFSETQ. The CDR3 loop is CASSLDSVGGPGELFF. For the CDR3, the DNA is TGCGCCAGCAGCTTGGATTCTGTGGGGGGTCCCGGGGAGCTGTTTTTT.

This chain connects TRBV10-1 to TRBJ1-5; D not resolved. CDR3 size: 12 residues. Germline V gives CDR1 WNHNN, CDR2 SYGVQD (reference sequence). Trimming took 0 bases from V and 7 from J, leaving 4 bases between them. The CDR3 sequence: CASSESAQPQHF. The CDR3 DNA is TGCGCCAGCAGTGAGTCGGCCCAGCCCCAGCATTTT.

This sequence joins TRBV5-1 and TRBJ2-4; D might be TRBD1 (6 bases). Germline values: CDR1 SGHRS, CDR2 YFSETQ. With 2 bases removed from V and 3 bases from J, the gap between germline ends came to 15 bases. The CDR3 covers 16 residues. CDR3 coding DNA: TGCGCCAGCAGCTTATACTACAGGGAAGACAAAAACATTCAGTACTTC. Protein: CASSLYYREDKNIQYF.

The chain links TRBV14 to TRBJ2-1; 7 nucleotides match TRBD1. In germline, CDR1 is SGHDN, CDR2 FVKESK. The V and J ends lost 4 bases and 6 bases, in that order; junction bases with no gene match: 9. This CDR3 has 15 amino acids. CDR3 nucleotide sequence: TGTGCCAGCAGCCTCCCCGGGACAGCCGTCAATGAGCAGTTCTTC. Encoded protein: CASSLPGTAVNEQFF.

Here the CDR3 reads CASSFLQAIPYEQYF. Here the CDR3 DNA reads TGTGCCAGCAGTTTTCTCCAGGCGATCCCCTACGAGCAGTACTTC. The V and J genes are TRBV28 and TRBJ2-7, with unresolved D. The V and J ends lost 3 bases and 2 bases respectively, with 14 bases between them. The CDR3 totals 15 residues. Germline lookup yields CDR1 MDHEN and CDR2 SYDVKM.